This T cell receptor (beta chain) was sequenced for a study of blood T cells in healthy people across ages. Combining a sample-barcoded 5' primer with a J-beta primer mix, a second PCR ran for about 6 to 12 cycles. Using its own MiXCR run on the 5' RACE reads, TCRdb lists one record per CDR3 protein. Among roughly 570,000 distinct CDR3 sequences listed, roughly 28% were seen once. The sequence derives from a woman aged 65 to 85 in good health. The sample comprised blood.

The CDR3 reads CASNKRRTGGKRQPQHF. The CDR3 DNA reads TGTGCCAGCAATAAACGACGGACAGGAGGAAAACGTCAGCCCCAGCATTTT. V gene TRBV6-2 or TRBV6-3 combines with J gene TRBJ1-5; 7 nucleotides match TRBD1. The junction had 18 bases not matched to a gene; V was cut back by 7 bases and J by 6 bases. Germline V gene data show CDR1 as MNHEY and CDR2 as SVGEGT. The CDR3 sequence is 17 residues long.